These T cell receptor beta chains were read from a single sample in a study of OX40 agonist ivuxolimab in advanced cancers. Generated by immunoSEQ multiplex PCR, the TCRdb table keeps only in-frame clones and is missing some. The data hold roughly 35,000 clones, with about 88% observed a single time. The sequencing here drew on CD4+ or CD8+ T cells sorted from blood, taken in a trial of the OX40 agonist ivuxolimab. The receptors derive from an adult with an advanced solid tumor such as melanoma, head and neck, liver or kidney cancer. Each CDR3 is given with its conserved first and last residue. A D gene is named only where the DNA matches it firmly. Some rows have no size entry. The others give once, few or many, or a class for an expanded clone.

>TRBJ1-1|.|TRBV27|.
CASRPTGTEHTEAFF
TGTGCCAGCAGACCCACCGGGACCGAGCACACTGAAGCTTTCTTT
>TRBJ2-1|.|TRBV28|TRBD2
CASSSLSTSGGAYNEQFF
TGTGCCAGCAGTTCCCTTTCGACTAGCGGGGGGGCCTACAATGAGCAGTTCTTC
>TRBJ2-2|.|TRBV2|.
CASSEQGPGELFF
TGTGCCAGCAGTGAACAGGGCCCCGGGGAGCTGTTTTTT
>TRBJ1-1|few|TRBV19|TRBD1
CASSTTGGKSNEAFF
TGTGCCAGTAGTACGACAGGGGGAAAGTCTAATGAAGCTTTCTTT
>TRBJ1-5|.|TRBV2|.
CASSGEISNQPQHF
TGTGCCAGCAGTGGAGAAATTAGCAATCAGCCCCAGCATTTT
>TRBJ1-1|.|TRBV5-4|.
CASSLDLANTEAFF
TGTGCCAGCAGCTTGGATTTGGCGAACACTGAAGCTTTCTTT
>TRBJ1-1|.|TRBV2|.
CASTPTYTEAFF
TGTGCCAGCACCCCTACGTACACTGAAGCTTTCTTT
>TRBJ2-1|.|TRBV9|TRBD2
CASSADLGLAGANEQFF
TGTGCCAGCAGCGCGGACCTTGGGCTAGCGGGAGCCAATGAGCAGTTCTTC
>TRBJ2-2|.|TRBV27|TRBD1
CASRGQGATGELFF
TGTGCCAGCAGGGGACAGGGAGCCACCGGGGAGCTGTTTTTT
>TRBJ1-5|.|TRBV25-1|TRBD1
CATEPGTGGNQPQHF
TGTGCCACCGAACCCGGGACAGGGGGCAATCAGCCCCAGCATTTT
>TRBJ1-4|.|TRBV19|.
CASSAHRATNEKLFF
TGTGCCAGTAGTGCCCACAGAGCAACTAATGAAAAACTGTTTTTT
>TRBJ2-1|.|TRBV6-5|TRBD2
CASSQRGRSYNEQFF
TGTGCCAGCAGCCAGCGGGGGAGGTCCTACAATGAGCAGTTCTTC
>TRBJ1-4|.|TRBV19|TRBD1
CASSMTRTGELFF
TGTGCCAGTAGTATGACGCGGACAGGAGAACTGTTTTTT
>TRBJ1-5|few|TRBV30|.
CAWSTGPNQPQHF
TGTGCCTGGAGTACCGGTCCCAATCAGCCCCAGCATTTT
>TRBJ1-5|.|TRBV28|TRBD1
CASSSADRGLSNQPQHF
TGTGCCAGCAGTTCAGCCGACAGGGGACTAAGCAATCAGCCCCAGCATTTT
>TRBJ2-2|once|TRBV23-1|TRBD2
CASSSSGDGTGELFF
TGCGCCAGCAGTTCTAGCGGGGATGGCACCGGGGAGCTGTTTTTT
>TRBJ2-2|.|TRBV6-4|.
CASSDSGGVRTGELFF
TGTGCCAGCAGTGACTCAGGGGGAGTGCGAACCGGGGAGCTGTTTTTT
>TRBJ2-1|.|TRBV11-2|.
CASSLGLYSSYNEQFF
TGTGCCAGCAGCTTAGGGCTCTACAGCTCCTACAATGAGCAGTTCTTC
>TRBJ2-7|.|TRBV28|.
CASSLSDGSYEQYF
TGTGCCAGCAGTTTATCGGACGGATCCTACGAGCAGTACTTC
>TRBJ2-5|.|TRBV30|TRBD1
CAWSVTGAQTQYF
TGTGCCTGGAGTGTTACAGGGGCCCAGACCCAGTACTTC
>TRBJ1-5|.|TRBV30|.
CAWSGASSRRNQPQHF
TGTGCCTGGAGTGGGGCCTCAAGTAGGCGCAATCAGCCCCAGCATTTT
>TRBJ1-2|.|TRBV5-1|.
CASSAGQSFYGYTF
TGCGCCAGCAGCGCCGGACAGTCCTTCTATGGCTACACCTTC
>TRBJ1-6|.|TRBV5-5|TRBD1
CASSLVYWTGGAGSPLHF
TGTGCCAGCAGCTTGGTATATTGGACAGGGGGCGCGGGTTCACCCCTCCACTTT
>TRBJ2-4|.|TRBV5-1|.
CASRPGSLGQNIQYF
TGCGCCAGCAGACCTGGGTCCTTGGGCCAAAACATTCAGTACTTC
>TRBJ1-5|.|TRBV19|.
CASSRTDKGNQPQHF
TGTGCCAGTAGTAGAACAGATAAGGGCAATCAGCCCCAGCATTTT
>TRBJ2-4|.|TRBV4-1|.
CASSHQRVKYF
TGCGCCAGCAGCCACCAGCGGGTAAAGTACTTC
>TRBJ2-3|once|TRBV7-2|.
CASSLVRAASTDTQYF
TGTGCCAGCAGCTTAGTCCGCGCGGCAAGCACAGATACGCAGTATTTT
>TRBJ2-6|.|TRBV28|.
CASSLRGAGANVLTF
TGTGCCAGCAGCCTCCGGGGAGCTGGGGCCAACGTCCTGACTTTC
>TRBJ1-2|.|TRBV27|.
CASSLGRGSYGYTF
TGTGCCAGCAGTTTGGGTAGGGGAAGCTATGGCTACACCTTC
>TRBJ2-7|.|TRBV7-9|.
CASSRDLAGLSYEQYF
TGTGCCAGCAGCCGGGACCTAGCCGGTCTCTCCTACGAGCAGTACTTC
>TRBJ2-3|.|TRBV19|.
CASSIGLLPARTVTDTQYF
TGTGCCAGTAGTATAGGACTGTTACCAGCGAGAACCGTAACAGATACGCAGTATTTT
>TRBJ2-3|.|TRBV5-1|TRBD2
CASSSPLAGGTDTQYF
TGCGCCAGCAGCTCACCTCTAGCGGGCGGCACAGATACGCAGTATTTT
>TRBJ1-1|.|TRBV28|TRBD1
CASIPGQMNTEAFF
TGTGCCAGCATCCCGGGACAGATGAACACTGAAGCTTTCTTT
>TRBJ2-3|.|TRBV30|TRBD2
CAWTSGRDTDTQYF
TGTGCCTGGACAAGCGGGAGGGACACAGATACGCAGTATTTT
>TRBJ2-1|.|TRBV7-9|.
CASSLDSSYNEQFF
TGTGCCAGCAGCTTAGATTCTTCCTACAATGAGCAGTTCTTC